The rows below give T cell receptor beta chains drawn from one sample of a study of CD8 T cells in ankylosing spondylitis. Each CDR3 protein is one row after TCRdb ran MiXCR on the 5' RACE reads. The sample holds approximately 300,000 distinct CDR3 sequences, 20% seen once. Sequenced material: blood, either unsorted or a sorted T cell fraction (not recorded which). These receptors originate from a male donor with ankylosing spondylitis or in good health (not recorded which). CDR3s include the opening cysteine and the closing phenylalanine or tryptophan. A D gene is named only where the DNA matches it firmly. The size entry is marked missing in some rows and otherwise reads once, few, many or a size class.

V: TRBV7-9
J: TRBJ2-2
D: NA
size: NA
DNA: TGTGCCAGCAGCTTTCTTAAGTACGGGGAGCTGTTTTTT
CDR3: CASSFLKYGELFF

V: TRBV15
J: TRBJ1-4
D: NA
size: few
DNA: TGTGCCACCAGCAGAGCCCCCGGTGTCCTTAATGAAAAACTGTTTTTT
CDR3: CATSRAPGVLNEKLFF

V: TRBV20-1
J: TRBJ1-1
D: NA
size: NA
DNA: TGCAGTGCTACCCAAACAGGGAGAGGTGACACTGAAGCTTTCTTT
CDR3: CSATQTGRGDTEAFF

V: TRBV10-3
J: TRBJ2-2
D: TRBD1
size: once
DNA: TGTGCCATCGGACAGGGCACCGGGGAGCTGTTTTTT
CDR3: CAIGQGTGELFF

V: TRBV5-1
J: TRBJ2-3
D: NA
size: few
DNA: TGCGCCAGCAAGTTAGACGCGGATACGCAGTATTTT
CDR3: CASKLDADTQYF

V: TRBV5-1
J: TRBJ2-3
D: TRBD2
size: NA
DNA: TGCGCCAGCAGCGTTCGGGGGACTAGCGGGAATCCAGATACGCAGTATTTT
CDR3: CASSVRGTSGNPDTQYF

V: TRBV7-7
J: TRBJ1-3
D: NA
size: many
DNA: TGTGCTAGCAGCTCCGAAACTCCGTTCGGAAACACCATATATTTT
CDR3: CASSSETPFGNTIYF

V: TRBV11-1
J: TRBJ2-2
D: TRBD2
size: few
DNA: TGTGCCAGCAGCCCAGCGGGAGGGCCGAGAAACGGGGAGCTGTTTTTT
CDR3: CASSPAGGPRNGELFF

V: TRBV2
J: TRBJ2-5
D: NA
size: few
DNA: TGTGCCAGCAGTGGAGTTGAGACCCAGTACTTC
CDR3: CASSGVETQYF

V: TRBV12-3/TRBV12-4
J: TRBJ2-1
D: NA
size: many
DNA: TGTGCCAGCAGTCGTCTAGGGGATGGCAATGAGCAGTTCTTC
CDR3: CASSRLGDGNEQFF

V: TRBV27
J: TRBJ1-6
D: NA
size: NA
DNA: TGTGCCAGCAGTTTAGCCCCTTCGGATTCACCCCTCCACTTT
CDR3: CASSLAPSDSPLHF